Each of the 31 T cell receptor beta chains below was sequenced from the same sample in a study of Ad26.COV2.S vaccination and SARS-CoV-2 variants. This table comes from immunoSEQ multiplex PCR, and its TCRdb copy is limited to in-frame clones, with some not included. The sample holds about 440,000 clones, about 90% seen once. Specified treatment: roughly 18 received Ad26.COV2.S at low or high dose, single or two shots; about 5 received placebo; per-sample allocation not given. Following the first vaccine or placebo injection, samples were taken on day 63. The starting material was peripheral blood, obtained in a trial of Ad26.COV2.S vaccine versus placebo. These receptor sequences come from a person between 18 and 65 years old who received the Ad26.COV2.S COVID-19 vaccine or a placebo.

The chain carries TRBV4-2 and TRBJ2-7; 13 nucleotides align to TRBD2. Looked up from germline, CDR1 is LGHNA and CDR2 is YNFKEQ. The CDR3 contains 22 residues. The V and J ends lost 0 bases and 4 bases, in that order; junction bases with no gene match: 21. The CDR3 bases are TGTGCCAGCAGCCAAGATCGGGACACAGGACTAGCGGGAGCAGAATCTAGGTACGAGCAGTACTTC. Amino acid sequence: CASSQDRDTGLAGAESRYEQYF.

CDR3 sequence: CASSPGRVHGEQFF. CDR3 in DNA: TGTGCCAGTAGTCCCGGTAGGGTACATGGTGAGCAGTTCTTC. The chain carries TRBV19 and TRBJ2-1; D remains ambiguous. The V gene lost 5 bases and the J gene lost 9 bases, with 17 bases spanning the gap. Germline CDR1 LNHDA, CDR2 SQIVND (reference sequence). The CDR3 extends over 14 amino acids.

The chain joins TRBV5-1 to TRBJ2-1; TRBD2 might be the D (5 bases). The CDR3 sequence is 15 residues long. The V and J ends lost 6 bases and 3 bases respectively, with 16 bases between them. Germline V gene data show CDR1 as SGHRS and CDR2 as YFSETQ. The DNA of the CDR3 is TGCGCCAGCACAACCAGCCTAGCAGACTACAATGAGCAGTTCTTC. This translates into CASTTSLADYNEQFF.

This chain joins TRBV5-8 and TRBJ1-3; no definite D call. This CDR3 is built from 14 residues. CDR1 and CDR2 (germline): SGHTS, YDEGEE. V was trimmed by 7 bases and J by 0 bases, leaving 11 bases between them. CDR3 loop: CASDTALSGNTIYF. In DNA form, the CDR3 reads TGTGCCAGCGATACAGCTCTCTCTGGAAACACCATATATTTT. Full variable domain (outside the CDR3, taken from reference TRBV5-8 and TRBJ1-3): EAGVTQSPTHLIKTRGQQATLRCSPISGHTSVYWYQQALGLGLQFLLWYDEGEERNRGNFPPRFSGRQFPNYSSELNVNALELEDSALYLCASDTALSGNTIYFGEGSWLTVV.

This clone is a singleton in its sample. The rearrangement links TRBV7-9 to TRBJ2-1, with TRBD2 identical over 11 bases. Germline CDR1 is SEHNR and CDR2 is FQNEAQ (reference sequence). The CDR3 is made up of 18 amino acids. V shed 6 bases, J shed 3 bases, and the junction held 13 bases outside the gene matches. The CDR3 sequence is CASSAQRATSGIYNEQFF. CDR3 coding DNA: TGTGCCAGCAGTGCCCAACGTGCGACTAGCGGGATCTACAATGAGCAGTTCTTC.

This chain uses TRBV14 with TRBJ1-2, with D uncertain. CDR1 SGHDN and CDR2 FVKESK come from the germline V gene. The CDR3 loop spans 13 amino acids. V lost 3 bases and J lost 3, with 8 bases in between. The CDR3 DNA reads TGTGCCAGCAGCCAGAAACTATACTATGGCTACACCTTC. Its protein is CASSQKLYYGYTF.

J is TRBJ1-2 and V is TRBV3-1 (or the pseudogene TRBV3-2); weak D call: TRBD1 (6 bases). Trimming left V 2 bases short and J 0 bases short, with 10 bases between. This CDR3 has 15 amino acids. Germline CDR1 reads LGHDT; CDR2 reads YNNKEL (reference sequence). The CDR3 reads CASSQWGTTNYGYTF. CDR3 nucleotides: TGTGCCAGCAGCCAATGGGGGACAACTAACTATGGCTACACCTTC.

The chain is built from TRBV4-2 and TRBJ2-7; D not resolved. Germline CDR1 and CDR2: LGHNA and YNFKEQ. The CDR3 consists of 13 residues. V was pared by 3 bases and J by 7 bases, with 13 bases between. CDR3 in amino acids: CASSQSLAGEQYF. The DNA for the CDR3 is TGTGCCAGCAGCCAGAGTTTAGCTGGAGAGCAGTACTTC.

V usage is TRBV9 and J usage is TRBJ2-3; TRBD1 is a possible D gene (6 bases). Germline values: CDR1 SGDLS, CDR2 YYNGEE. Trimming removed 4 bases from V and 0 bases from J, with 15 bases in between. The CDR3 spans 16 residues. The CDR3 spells CASSPFGTRSTDTQYF. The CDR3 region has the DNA TGTGCCAGCAGCCCCTTTGGGACACGTAGCACAGATACGCAGTATTTT.

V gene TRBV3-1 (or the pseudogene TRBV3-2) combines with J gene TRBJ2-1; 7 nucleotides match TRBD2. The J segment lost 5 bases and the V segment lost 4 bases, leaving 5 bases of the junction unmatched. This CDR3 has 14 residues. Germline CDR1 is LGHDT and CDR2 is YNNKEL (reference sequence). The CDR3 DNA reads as TGTGCCAGCAGCCCGCGGCTAGCGGACAATGAGCAGTTCTTC. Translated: CASSPRLADNEQFF.

CDR3 sequence: CASSLTYTGELFF. CDR3 coding DNA: TGCGCCAGCAGCTTGACATACACCGGGGAGCTGTTTTTT. The chain carries TRBV5-1 and TRBJ2-2; D unresolved. Between the trimmed V and J ends, which lost 1 base and 3 bases, there was a span of 4 bases. CDR3 length: 13 amino acids. Germline CDR1 SGHRS, CDR2 YFSETQ.

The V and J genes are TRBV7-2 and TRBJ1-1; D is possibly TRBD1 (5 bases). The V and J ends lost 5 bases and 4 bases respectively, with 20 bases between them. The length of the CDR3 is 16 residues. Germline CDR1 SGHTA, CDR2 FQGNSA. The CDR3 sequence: CASSQRRSGATTEAFF. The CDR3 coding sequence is TGTGCCAGCAGCCAACGCCGTTCTGGGGCGACCACTGAAGCTTTCTTT.

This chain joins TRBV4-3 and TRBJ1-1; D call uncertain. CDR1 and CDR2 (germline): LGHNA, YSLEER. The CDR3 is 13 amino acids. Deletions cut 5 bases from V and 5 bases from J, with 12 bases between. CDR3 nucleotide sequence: TGCGCCAGCAGCACCTATAAAGGGACTGAAGCTTTCTTT. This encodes CASSTYKGTEAFF.

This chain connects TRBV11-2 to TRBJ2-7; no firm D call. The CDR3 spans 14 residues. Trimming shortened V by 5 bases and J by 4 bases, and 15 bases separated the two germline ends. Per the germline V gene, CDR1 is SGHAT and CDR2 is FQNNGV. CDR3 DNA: TGTGCCAGCAGCCACGGATCACTTAAGTACGAGCAGTACTTC. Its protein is CASSHGSLKYEQYF.

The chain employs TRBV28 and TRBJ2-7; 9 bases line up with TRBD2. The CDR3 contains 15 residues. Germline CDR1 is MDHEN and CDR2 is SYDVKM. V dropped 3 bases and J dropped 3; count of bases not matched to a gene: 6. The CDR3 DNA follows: TGTGCCAGCAGTTTGTACGTAGCGGGGGACTACGAGCAGTACTTC. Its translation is CASSLYVAGDYEQYF.

Here the CDR3 reads CASSQTESNQPQHF. Here the CDR3 DNA reads TGTGCCAGCAGCCAGACAGAGAGCAATCAGCCCCAGCATTTT. This chain joins TRBV27 and TRBJ1-5, with D possibly matching TRBD1 (5 bases). Germline V lookup: CDR1 MNHEY, CDR2 SMNVEV (reference sequence). Trimming cost V 6 bases and J 1 base, with 10 bases left between them. The CDR3 runs to 14 residues.

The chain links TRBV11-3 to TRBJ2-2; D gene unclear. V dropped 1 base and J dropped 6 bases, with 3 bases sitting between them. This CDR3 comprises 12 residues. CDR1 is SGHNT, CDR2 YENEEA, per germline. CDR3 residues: CASSLVAGELFF. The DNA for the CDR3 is TGTGCCAGCAGCTTAGTAGCCGGGGAGCTGTTTTTT.

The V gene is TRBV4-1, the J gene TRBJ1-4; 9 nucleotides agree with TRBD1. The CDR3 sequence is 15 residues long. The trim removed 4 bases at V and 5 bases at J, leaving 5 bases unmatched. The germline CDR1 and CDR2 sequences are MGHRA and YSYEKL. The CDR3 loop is CASSLRDRVNEKLFF. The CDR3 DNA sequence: TGCGCCAGCAGCCTTCGGGACAGGGTGAATGAAAAACTGTTTTTT.

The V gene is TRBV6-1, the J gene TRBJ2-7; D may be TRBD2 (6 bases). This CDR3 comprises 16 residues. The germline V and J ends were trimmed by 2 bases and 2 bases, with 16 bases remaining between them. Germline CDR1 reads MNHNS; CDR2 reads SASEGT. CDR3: CASSEWGDPVPYEQYF. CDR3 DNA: TGTGCCAGCAGTGAATGGGGGGACCCCGTTCCCTACGAGCAGTACTTC.

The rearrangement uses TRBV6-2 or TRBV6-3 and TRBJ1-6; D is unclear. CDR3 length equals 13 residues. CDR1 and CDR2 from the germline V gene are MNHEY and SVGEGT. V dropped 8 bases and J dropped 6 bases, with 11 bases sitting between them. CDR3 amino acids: CASGQSINSPLHF. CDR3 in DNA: TGTGCCAGCGGCCAGTCTATTAATTCACCCCTCCACTTT.

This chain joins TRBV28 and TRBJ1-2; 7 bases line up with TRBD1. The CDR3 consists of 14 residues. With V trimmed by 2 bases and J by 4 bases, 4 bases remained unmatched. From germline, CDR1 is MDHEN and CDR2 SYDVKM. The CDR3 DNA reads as TGTGCCAGCAGTTTAGAAGGGACAGTCTATGGCTACACCTTC. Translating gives CASSLEGTVYGYTF.

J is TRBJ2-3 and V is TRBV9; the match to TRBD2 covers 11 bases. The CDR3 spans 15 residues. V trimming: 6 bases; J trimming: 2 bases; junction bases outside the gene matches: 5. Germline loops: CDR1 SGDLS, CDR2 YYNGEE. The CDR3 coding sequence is TGTGCCAGCAAAACGGGACTAGCGGACACAGATACGCAGTATTTT. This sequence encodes CASKTGLADTDTQYF. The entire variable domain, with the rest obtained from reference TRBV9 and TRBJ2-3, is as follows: DSGVTQTPKHLITATGQRVTLRCSPRSGDLSVYWYQQSLDQGLQFLIQYYNGEERAKGNILERFSAQQFPDLHSELNLSSLELGDSALYFCASKTGLADTDTQYFGPGTRLTVL.

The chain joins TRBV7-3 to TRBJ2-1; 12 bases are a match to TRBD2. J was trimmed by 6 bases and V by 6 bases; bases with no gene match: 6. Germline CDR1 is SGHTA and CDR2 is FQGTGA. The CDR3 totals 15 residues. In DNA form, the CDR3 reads TGTGCCAGCAGTTCACGACTAGCGGGAGTCAATGAGCAGTTCTTC. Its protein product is CASSSRLAGVNEQFF.

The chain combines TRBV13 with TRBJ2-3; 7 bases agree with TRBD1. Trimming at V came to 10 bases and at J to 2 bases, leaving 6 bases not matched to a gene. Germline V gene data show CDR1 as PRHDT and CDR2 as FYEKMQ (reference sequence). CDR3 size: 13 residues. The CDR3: CATQGDLTDTQYF. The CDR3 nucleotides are TGTGCCACCCAGGGGGACCTCACAGATACGCAGTATTTT.

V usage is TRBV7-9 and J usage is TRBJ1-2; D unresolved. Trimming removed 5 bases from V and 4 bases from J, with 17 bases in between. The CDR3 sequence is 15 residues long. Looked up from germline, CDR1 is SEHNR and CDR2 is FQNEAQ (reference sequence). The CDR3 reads CASSPIVGMGYGYTF. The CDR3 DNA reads TGTGCCAGCAGCCCCATTGTTGGTATGGGCTATGGCTACACCTTC.

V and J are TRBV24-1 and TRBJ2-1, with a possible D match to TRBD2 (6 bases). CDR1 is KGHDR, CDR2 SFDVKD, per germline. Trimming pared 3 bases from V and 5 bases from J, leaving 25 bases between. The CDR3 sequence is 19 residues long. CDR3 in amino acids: CATSDHLGLRTNRDNEQFF. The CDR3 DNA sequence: TGTGCCACCAGTGATCACCTGGGCCTAAGGACTAATAGGGACAATGAGCAGTTCTTC.

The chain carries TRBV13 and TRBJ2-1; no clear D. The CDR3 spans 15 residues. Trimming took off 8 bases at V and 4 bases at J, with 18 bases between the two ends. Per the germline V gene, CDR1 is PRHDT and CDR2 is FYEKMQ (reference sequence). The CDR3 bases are TGTGCCAGCCGGTCGGGCTCAAAAAGGTACAATGAGCAGTTCTTC. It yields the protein CASRSGSKRYNEQFF.

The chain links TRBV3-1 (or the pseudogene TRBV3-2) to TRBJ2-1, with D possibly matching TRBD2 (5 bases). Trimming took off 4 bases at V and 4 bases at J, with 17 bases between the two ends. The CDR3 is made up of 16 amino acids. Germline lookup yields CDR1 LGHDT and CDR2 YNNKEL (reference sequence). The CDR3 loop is CASSRLGLAKYNEQFF. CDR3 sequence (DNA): TGTGCCAGCAGCCGCCTCGGCTTAGCGAAATACAATGAGCAGTTCTTC.

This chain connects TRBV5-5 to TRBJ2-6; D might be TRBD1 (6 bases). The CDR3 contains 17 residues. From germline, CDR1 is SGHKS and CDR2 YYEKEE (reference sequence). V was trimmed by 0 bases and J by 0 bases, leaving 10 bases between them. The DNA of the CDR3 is TGTGCCAGCAGCTTGGTTAGCAGGGGCTCTGGGGCCAACGTCCTGACTTTC. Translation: CASSLVSRGSGANVLTF.

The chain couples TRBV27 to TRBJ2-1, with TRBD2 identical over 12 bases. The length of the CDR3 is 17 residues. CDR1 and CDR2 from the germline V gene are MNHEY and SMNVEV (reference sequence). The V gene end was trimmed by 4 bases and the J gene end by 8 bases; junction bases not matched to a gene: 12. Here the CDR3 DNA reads TGTGCCAGCAGTTCCCAGCCCCTAGCGGGAGGGCGGGATGAGCAGTTCTTC. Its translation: CASSSQPLAGGRDEQFF.

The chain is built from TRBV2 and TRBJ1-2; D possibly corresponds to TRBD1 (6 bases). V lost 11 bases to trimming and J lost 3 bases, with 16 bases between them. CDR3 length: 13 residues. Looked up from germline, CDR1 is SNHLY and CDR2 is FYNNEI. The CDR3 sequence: CAGEDSTDYGYTF. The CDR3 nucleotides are TGTGCCGGGGAGGACAGTACTGACTATGGCTACACCTTC.